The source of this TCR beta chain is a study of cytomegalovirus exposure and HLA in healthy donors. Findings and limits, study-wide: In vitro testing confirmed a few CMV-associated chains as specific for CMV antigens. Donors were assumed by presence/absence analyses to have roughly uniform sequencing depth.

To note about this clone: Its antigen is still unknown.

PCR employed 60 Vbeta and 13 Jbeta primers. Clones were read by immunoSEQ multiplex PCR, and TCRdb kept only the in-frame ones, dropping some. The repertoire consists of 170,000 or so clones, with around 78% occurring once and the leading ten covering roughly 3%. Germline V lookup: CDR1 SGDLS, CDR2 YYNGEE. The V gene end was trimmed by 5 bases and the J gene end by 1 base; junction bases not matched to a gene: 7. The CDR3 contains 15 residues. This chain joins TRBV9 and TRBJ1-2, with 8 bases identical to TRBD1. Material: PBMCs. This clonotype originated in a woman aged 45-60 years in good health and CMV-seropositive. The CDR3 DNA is TGTGCCAGCAGGGCTCAGGGGGCCAATAACTATGGCTACACCTTC. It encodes CASRAQGANNYGYTF. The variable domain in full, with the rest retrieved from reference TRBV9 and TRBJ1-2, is DSGVTQTPKHLITATGQRVTLRCSPRSGDLSVYWYQQSLDQGLQFLIQYYNGEERAKGNILERFSAQQFPDLHSELNLSSLELGDSALYFCASRAQGANNYGYTFGSGTRLTVV.